The 5 T cell receptor beta chains below were found in one sample sequenced in a study of T cell changes during pregnancy in multiple sclerosis. The table came from immunoSEQ multiplex PCR; TCRdb's copy has only in-frame clones and leaves some out. Of about 110,000 clones in the sample, 92% were seen once. Sequencing used peripheral blood, obtained in the third trimester of pregnancy. The receptors shown here come from a female donor with multiple sclerosis, enrolled in a pregnancy study.

This chain joins TRBV14 and TRBJ1-2; a weak D match, TRBD1 (6 bases). V lost 4 bases and J 2 bases, leaving 8 bases between the germline ends. Per germline, CDR1 SGHDN and CDR2 FVKESK. The CDR3 spans 13 residues. This CDR3 is CASSLGQNYGYTF. CDR3 bases: TGTGCCAGCAGCCTGGGACAAAACTATGGCTACACCTTC.

J is TRBJ2-5 and V is TRBV11-2; tentative D call: TRBD2 (7 bases). Germline CDR1 reads SGHAT; CDR2 reads FQNNGV. The CDR3 has 16 amino acids. V was trimmed by 5 bases and J by 4 bases, leaving 20 bases between them. The CDR3 region is CASSPGGRETGETQYF. In DNA, the CDR3 is TGTGCCAGCAGCCCCGGTGGGCGGGAGACAGGAGAGACCCAGTACTTC.

The chain employs TRBV6-5 and TRBJ1-2; a possible D gene is TRBD1 (5 bases). The CDR3 spans 13 residues. Germline V gene data show CDR1 as MNHEY and CDR2 as SVGAGI. V was trimmed by 7 bases and J by 2 bases, leaving 11 bases between them. This CDR3 reads CASTPRGNYGYTF. In DNA form, the CDR3 reads TGTGCCAGCACCCCAAGGGGAAACTATGGCTACACCTTC.

The chain links TRBV6-1 to TRBJ1-3; the D is unclear. Per germline, CDR1 MNHNS and CDR2 SASEGT. Between the trimmed V and J ends, which lost 2 bases and 0 bases, there was a span of 8 bases. The CDR3 is made up of 15 amino acids. CDR3 sequence (DNA): TGTGCCAGCAGTGAAACCAGAAGCTCTGGAAACACCATATATTTT. Translation: CASSETRSSGNTIYF.

The J gene is TRBJ2-3, the V gene TRBV18; 13 bases are shared with TRBD2. CDR1 is KGHSH, CDR2 LQKENI, per germline. This CDR3 spans 17 amino acids. V gave up 3 bases and J gave up 5 bases; unmatched junction bases: 8. The CDR3 nucleotides read TGTGCCAGCTCACCCGGACTAGCGGGAGTTGTCGGAGATACGCAGTATTTT. Translating it yields CASSPGLAGVVGDTQYF.